A selection of T cell receptor beta chains follows, all from one sample in a study of T cell responses to AZD1222 COVID-19 vaccine. Clones were read by immunoSEQ multiplex PCR, and TCRdb kept only the in-frame ones, dropping some. The table includes 90,000 to 120,000 clones, around 84% detected once. The source material was peripheral blood, sampled on day 0 of AZD1222 vaccination. All receptors derive from an adult in good health. The CDR3 runs from the conserved cysteine through the conserved F or W. A D gene is named only where the DNA matches it firmly. Not all rows give a size; the values are once, few, many and, for expanded clones, a class.

TRBV5-4	-	TRBJ2-2	-	CASSSGAGNTGELFF
TRBV10-3	-	TRBJ1-2	-	CAISESYGVDYGYTF
TRBV2	-	TRBJ1-1	-	CASQVRGGSTEAFF
TRBV5-1	-	TRBJ2-2	-	CASSSEGTLETGELFF
TRBV30	once	TRBJ2-7	-	CAWSAAIEQYF
TRBV6-5	-	TRBJ1-2	-	CAIAVRVFGYTF
TRBV30	-	TRBJ1-2	TRBD1	CASSWDRSNYGYTF
TRBV6-1	-	TRBJ1-6	-	CASSEAGGMSYNSPLHF
TRBV10-2	-	TRBJ1-5	-	CASSEPGLYWDQPQHF
TRBV5-1	-	TRBJ2-7	-	CASSPNGQGSYEQYF
TRBV10-3	-	TRBJ1-4	-	CATRLQDENEKLFF
TRBV7-8	-	TRBJ1-4	-	CASSLGDHNEKLFF
TRBV11-2	-	TRBJ2-2	-	CASSQLVAGELFF
TRBV27	-	TRBJ2-1	-	CASSELGTGVNEQFF
TRBV30	-	TRBJ1-2	-	CAWSLTGDYGYTF
TRBV24-1	-	TRBJ1-4	-	CATSDAGTVNEKLFF
TRBV7-2	-	TRBJ1-4	TRBD1	CASSWDRGEKLFF
TRBV2	-	TRBJ2-7	-	CASSERGQSYEQYF
TRBV3-1/TRBV3-2	-	TRBJ1-3	-	CASSHLFSGNTIYF
TRBV7-2	few	TRBJ1-6	-	CASSFIYSPLHF
TRBV12-3/TRBV12-4	-	TRBJ1-2	-	CASGRGYGYTF
TRBV5-8	-	TRBJ1-5	TRBD1	CASSWDRGYGSNQPQHF
TRBV20-1	-	TRBJ1-2	-	CSASRGYGYTF
TRBV7-9	-	TRBJ2-4	TRBD2	CASSYLGGGIQYF
TRBV6-6	few	TRBJ1-3	-	CASSHSPGDRGNTIYF
TRBV6-6	-	TRBJ2-7	-	CASSPDLYEQYF
TRBV5-5	-	TRBJ2-7	TRBD1	CASSSAGTGVSFMHF
TRBV7-8	-	TRBJ1-6	-	CASSSTQPWDSPLHF
TRBV6-1	-	TRBJ2-3	-	CASSAKSAAASTDTQYF
TRBV4-1	-	TRBJ1-5	-	CASSQVDTVNQPQHF
TRBV29-1	many	TRBJ2-2	-	CSVAPGANTGELFF
TRBV5-6	-	TRBJ1-5	-	CASSWGSQPQHF
TRBV6-4	-	TRBJ2-1	TRBD2	CASRRLAGGSEQFF
TRBV3-1/TRBV3-2	-	TRBJ2-7	-	CASSQEEIAQTYEQYF
TRBV13	-	TRBJ2-1	-	CASSLLGRYNEQFF
TRBV19	-	TRBJ2-3	-	CASSILSSTDTQYF
TRBV9	-	TRBJ1-2	TRBD1	CASSVGTGIYGYTF
TRBV18	-	TRBJ1-1	-	CASSPQDRGTEAFF
TRBV4-1	-	TRBJ1-1	-	CASSHPQSDEAFF
TRBV24-1	few	TRBJ2-1	TRBD1	CATSDTGTGNSDEQFF
TRBV28	-	TRBJ1-2	-	CASSPDRWSLLAHYGYTF